The present T cell receptor (beta chain) was sequenced within a study of blood T cells in healthy people across ages. Broader study findings: The authors considered diversity estimates from one million T cells to be underestimates. As age increased, TCR beta diversity per million T cells fell in a roughly linear fashion.

This CDR3 spans 15 amino acids. J was trimmed by 6 bases and V by 0 bases; bases with no gene match: 6. Germline V lookup: CDR1 DFQATT, CDR2 SNEGSKA (reference sequence). Comments on this clonotype: Antigen: not known.

A second PCR of roughly 7 to 11 cycles used a sample-barcoded 5' primer and a J-beta primer mix. Each cDNA molecule, via a template-switch adaptor with 12 random nucleotides, was tagged. The yield of each sample was at least 2.5 million CDR3-containing paired-end reads. TCRdb analysed the 5' RACE reads with MiXCR anew, one entry per CDR3 protein. The data show 1,300,000 or so distinct CDR3 sequences, approximately 60% seen once. The clonotype was recovered from a man aged 18 to 30 in good health. The chain is built from TRBV20-1 and TRBJ2-1; 9 bases fit TRBD2. Sequencing was carried out using blood. Here the CDR3 DNA reads TGCAGTGCTAGAGATCTGGCTAGCGGGATCAATGAGCAGTTCTTC. The encoded protein is CSARDLASGINEQFF.